One sample yielded the 25 T cell receptor beta chains listed below, sequenced in a study of T cell responses to AZD1222 COVID-19 vaccine. Libraries were prepared by immunoSEQ multiplex PCR; TCRdb keeps only in-frame clonotypes and omits some of them. The sample has 72,000 or so clones, around 85% seen once. Here the sequenced sample was peripheral blood, taken on day 0 of AZD1222 vaccination. Every receptor here comes from an adult in good health.

This chain joins TRBV29-1 and TRBJ1-2, with 9 bases matching TRBD1. The germline CDR1 and CDR2 sequences are SQVTM and ANQGSEA. The V gene end was trimmed by 3 bases and the J gene end by 7 bases; junction bases not matched to a gene: 18. The CDR3 extends over 17 amino acids. CDR3 sequence reads: CSVDYREGQGTRGGYTF. CDR3 bases: TGCAGCGTTGATTATCGGGAGGGACAGGGAACCCGAGGTGGCTACACCTTC.

The chain couples TRBV9 to TRBJ1-2, with a weak D call TRBD1 (5 bases). From germline, CDR1 is SGDLS and CDR2 YYNGEE. This CDR3 is 13 amino acids long. Trimming stripped 3 bases from V and 11 bases from J, with 17 bases between. As DNA, the CDR3 is TGTGCCAGCAGCGAGGGCTCGACAGAGGCTTACACCTTC. It specifies CASSEGSTEAYTF.

V usage is TRBV18 and J usage is TRBJ2-5; D is unresolved. This CDR3 region has 13 residues. The ends were cut back, 4 bases at V and 2 bases at J, with 8 bases in the middle. The germline V gene encodes CDR1 KGHSH and CDR2 LQKENI. The chain's CDR3 is CASSLGIQETQYF. The CDR3 DNA reads as TGTGCCAGCTCACTGGGGATTCAAGAGACCCAGTACTTC.

The chain uses TRBV9 and TRBJ2-5; 9 bases align to TRBD2. V lost 4 bases to trimming and J lost 4 bases; unmatched junction nucleotides: 8. Germline-derived CDR1 and CDR2 are SGDLS and YYNGEE. The CDR3 length is 15 residues. The CDR3 protein is CASSFRGLAPETQYF. CDR3 nucleotide sequence: TGTGCCAGCAGCTTTCGGGGACTAGCTCCAGAGACCCAGTACTTC.

The rearrangement uses TRBV11-1 and TRBJ2-3, with no clear D. The CDR3 has 13 residues. Trimming pared 8 bases from V and 2 bases from J, leaving 11 bases between. CDR1 and CDR2 from the germline V gene are SGHAT and FQDESV (reference sequence). The CDR3 reads CASAWGSTDTQYF. DNA of the CDR3: TGTGCCAGCGCCTGGGGTTCCACAGATACGCAGTATTTT. Full variable domain (outside the CDR3, taken from reference TRBV11-1 and TRBJ2-3): EAEVAQSPRYKITEKSQAVAFWCDPISGHATLYWYRQILGQGPELLVQFQDESVVDDSQLPKDRFSAERLKGVDSTLKIQPAELGDSAMYLCASAWGSTDTQYFGPGTRLTVL.

The chain uses TRBV7-9 and TRBJ2-7; perhaps TRBD1 as D (6 bases). Germline CDR1 and CDR2: SEHNR and FQNEAQ (reference sequence). V lost 5 bases to trimming and J lost 3 bases, with 11 bases between them. There are 13 residues in the CDR3. Written as DNA, the CDR3 is TGTGCCAGCAGCCCCCGGACAGACTACGAGCAGTACTTC. Encoded protein: CASSPRTDYEQYF.

The chain uses TRBV27 and TRBJ1-2; weak D call: TRBD1 (6 bases). Germline loops: CDR1 MNHEY, CDR2 SMNVEV (reference sequence). The CDR3 covers 17 residues. The V and J ends lost 2 bases and 3 bases respectively, with 19 bases between them. The CDR3: CASSLKILRGLDYGYTF. CDR3 nucleotide sequence: TGTGCCAGCAGTTTAAAAATCTTGAGGGGGTTAGACTATGGCTACACCTTC.

This chain joins TRBV7-2 and TRBJ2-7; 10 bases match TRBD2. Trimming at V came to 2 bases and at J to 2 bases, leaving 9 bases not matched to a gene. This CDR3 has 17 amino acids. The germline V gene encodes CDR1 SGHTA and CDR2 FQGNSA. CDR3 nucleotides: TGTGCCAGCAGCTTATCCTCTAGGACTAGCGGCACCTACGAGCAGTACTTC. It yields the protein CASSLSSRTSGTYEQYF.

The rearrangement uses TRBV19 and TRBJ1-1; the D is unclear. Germline V gene lookup returns CDR1 LNHDA and CDR2 SQIVND (reference sequence). This CDR3 has 14 residues. The germline V and J ends were trimmed by 1 base and 1 base, with 7 bases remaining between them. CDR3 sequence reads: CASSIVTRNTEAFF. For the CDR3, the DNA is TGTGCCAGTAGTATAGTAACCCGGAACACTGAAGCTTTCTTT.

V gene TRBV19 combines with J gene TRBJ2-5; 7 nucleotides align to TRBD1. The CDR3 is 14 residues long. J gave up 4 bases and V 1 base, and 3 bases lay outside the gene matches. Germline V CDR1 and CDR2: LNHDA, SQIVND (reference sequence). CDR3 bases: TGTGCCAGTAGTATAGTACAGGGGAGAGAGACCCAGTACTTC. This sequence encodes CASSIVQGRETQYF.

This rearrangement joins TRBV29-1 to TRBJ2-7; weak D call: TRBD1 (5 bases). V was pared by 3 bases and J by 3 bases, with 12 bases between. The CDR3 has 13 residues. Germline V CDR1 and CDR2: SQVTM, ANQGSEA. The CDR3 protein is CSVDTGSLYEQYF. For the CDR3, the DNA is TGCAGCGTTGACACAGGATCCCTCTACGAGCAGTACTTC.

The chain joins TRBV3-1 (or the pseudogene TRBV3-2) to TRBJ1-2, with 8 bases aligning to TRBD1. The CDR3 sequence is 13 residues long. Unmatched junction bases numbered 3, after V lost 5 bases and J lost 4 bases. Germline CDR1 reads LGHDT; CDR2 reads YNNKEL (reference sequence). CDR3 sequence (DNA): TGTGCCAGCAGCGCGGACAGGGTCTATGGCTACACCTTC. Translated: CASSADRVYGYTF.

The genes are TRBV6-5 and TRBJ1-5; D unresolved. The V end was cut by 7 bases, the J end by 3 bases, with 10 bases between. Per germline, CDR1 MNHEY and CDR2 SVGAGI. This CDR3 has 13 residues. The CDR3 reads CASINGNNQPQHF. CDR3 coding DNA: TGTGCCAGCATAAATGGGAACAATCAGCCCCAGCATTTT.

This chain uses TRBV12-3 or TRBV12-4 with TRBJ2-5; D is ambiguous. This CDR3 has 13 residues. Between the trimmed V and J ends, which lost 2 bases and 0 bases, there was a span of 4 bases. CDR3 nucleotide sequence: TGTGCCAGCAGTTTACCCAACCAAGAGACCCAGTACTTC. Amino acids: CASSLPNQETQYF.

This clone was recorded a few times. This sequence joins TRBV5-1 and TRBJ2-3, with a tentative D call TRBD2 (6 bases). Germline lookup yields CDR1 SGHRS and CDR2 YFSETQ. The V and J ends lost 4 bases and 6 bases respectively, with 18 bases between them. There are 15 residues in the CDR3. For the CDR3, the DNA is TGCGCCAGCAGCGGGCTGACTAGTATGGGCGATACGCAGTATTTT. Protein: CASSGLTSMGDTQYF.

On this clone itself: Germline is not matched at one junction end, which may reflect a read error. The chain joins TRBV29-1 to TRBJ2-3, with D hard to call. CDR3 length: 12 residues. Germline V gives CDR1 SQVTM, CDR2 ANQGSEA. CDR3 DNA sequence: TGCAGCGTCGAAGCTGGGTCGAACACGCAGTATTTT. It yields the protein CSVEAGSNTQYF.

The chain recombines TRBV19 with TRBJ1-1; the D is unclear. The CDR3 runs 13 residues. V was cut by 7 bases and J by 0 bases, with 9 bases left in between. Germline V gene data show CDR1 as LNHDA and CDR2 as SQIVND (reference sequence). CDR3 sequence (DNA): TGTGCCAGTACGAAAAAAGTGAACACTGAAGCTTTCTTT. It yields the protein CASTKKVNTEAFF. The full variable domain, completed using reference TRBV19 and TRBJ1-1, is DGGITQSPKYLFRKEGQNVTLSCEQNLNHDAMYWYRQDPGQGLRLIYYSQIVNDFQKGDIAEGYSVSREKKESFPLTVTSAQKNPTAFYLCASTKKVNTEAFFGQGTRLTVV.

The CDR3 DNA reads as TGTGCCGCGAGACAGGGCCACTATGGCTACACCTTC. It yields the protein CAARQGHYGYTF. The chain joins TRBV19 to TRBJ1-2; 7 bases map to TRBD1. The CDR3 length is 12 residues. Trimming removed 11 bases from V and 3 bases from J; junction bases left unmatched: 6. Germline CDR1 LNHDA, CDR2 SQIVND (reference sequence).

J is TRBJ1-5 and V is TRBV6-4; 7 nucleotides line up with TRBD1. CDR1 and CDR2 (germline): MRHNA, SNTAGT. J lost 0 bases, V lost 6 bases, and 5 bases had no gene match. CDR3 length: 15 residues. This chain's CDR3 is CASRRTGDSNQPQHF. The CDR3 DNA is TGTGCCAGCAGGCGGACAGGAGATAGCAATCAGCCCCAGCATTTT.

The chain recombines TRBV7-7 with TRBJ2-2; a weak D match, TRBD1 (6 bases). CDR3 length equals 16 residues. Germline values: CDR1 SSHAT, CDR2 FNYEAQ (reference sequence). V was pared by 2 bases and J by 5 bases, with 15 bases between. The CDR3, as DNA: TGTGCCAGCAGCTTAACTGGGGGCGCTGGGACCGGGGAGCTGTTTTTT. Residues: CASSLTGGAGTGELFF.

The chain links TRBV6-5 to TRBJ1-1, with D possibly TRBD1 on 6 matching bases. V lost 4 bases and J lost 3, with 18 bases in between. The CDR3 spans 16 residues. Germline assignment: CDR1 MNHEY and CDR2 SVGAGI. The CDR3 nucleotides are TGTGCCAGCAGTTCCCCCAGGTCAGGGGCGTACACTGAAGCTTTCTTT. Translation gives CASSSPRSGAYTEAFF.

This clone was seen more than once but under ten times. The rearrangement links TRBV5-4 to TRBJ1-2; 8 nucleotides agree with TRBD1. The length of the CDR3 is 15 residues. V dropped 4 bases and J dropped 6; count of bases not matched to a gene: 11. Germline lookup yields CDR1 SGHNT and CDR2 YYREEE (reference sequence). This chain's CDR3 is CASSLNPGQDNGYTF. CDR3 bases: TGTGCCAGCAGCCTGAACCCGGGACAGGACAATGGCTACACCTTC.

This clone was picked up a small number of times. The genes are TRBV4-1 and TRBJ2-3; 7 bases are shared with TRBD1. After removal of 2 bases from V and 6 bases from J, the junction contained 11 bases not matched to a gene. The CDR3 covers 16 residues. Germline V gives CDR1 MGHRA, CDR2 YSYEKL. The CDR3 coding sequence is TGCGCCAGCAGCCAAATTGACAGGGTTGAGTCGGATACGCAGTATTTT. Amino acids: CASSQIDRVESDTQYF.

The chain uses TRBV18 and TRBJ2-1; D gene uncertain. Trimming left V 4 bases short and J 0 bases short, with 10 bases between. The CDR3 loop spans 15 amino acids. CDR1 and CDR2 (germline): KGHSH, LQKENI. Here the CDR3 reads CASSRWASSYNEQFF. As DNA, the CDR3 is TGTGCCAGCTCACGTTGGGCAAGCTCCTACAATGAGCAGTTCTTC. Full variable domain (rest looked up from reference TRBV18 and TRBJ2-1): NAGVMQNPRHLVRRRGQEARLRCSPMKGHSHVYWYRQLPEEGLKFMVYLQKENIIDESGMPKERFSAEFPKEGPSILRIQQVVRGDSAAYFCASSRWASSYNEQFFGPGTRLTVL.

Here the CDR3 DNA reads TGCGCCAGCAGCTTACTAGCGGGGGGGCTCAATGAGCAGTTCTTC. It translates to CASSLLAGGLNEQFF. This chain joins TRBV5-1 and TRBJ2-1, with 13 bases identical to TRBD2. CDR1 and CDR2 from the germline V gene are SGHRS and YFSETQ. The V and J ends lost 2 bases and 6 bases, in that order; junction bases with no gene match: 2. The CDR3 is made up of 15 amino acids.